This T cell receptor beta chain is drawn from a study of blood T cell repertoires in COVID-19. The overall study: Recovered participants had two consecutive negative NP/OP PCR tests, healthcare professional clearance, or symptom resolution. Samples came from the United States, Italy and Spain, spanning acute and convalescent COVID-19.

Living in about two dozen US areas, the participants were between about 18 and 100 years of age. Cohort allocation depended upon clinical history that participants reported. The protocol was immunoSEQ multiplex PCR, while the TCRdb copy is restricted to in-frame clones and leaves out a portion. Seen here are roughly 200,000 clones, over 75% observed once, and the top ten hold around 7%. The junction had 3 bases not matched to a gene; V was cut back by 5 bases and J by 0 bases. Germline V gene sequence: CDR1 SGHTA, CDR2 FQGTGA. CDR3 length equals 15 residues. J is TRBJ2-3 and V is TRBV7-3; 9 bases map to TRBD1. The sequence was obtained from a man aged 25 to 40 in a cohort exposed to, infected with or recovered from COVID-19 (not recorded which). The sample was PBMCs or T cells enriched from blood (not recorded which). The CDR3 protein is CASSLTGGSTDTQYF. CDR3 coding DNA: TGTGCCAGCAGCCTTACAGGGGGCAGCACAGATACGCAGTATTTT.